Listed below are T cell receptor beta chains from one sample, sequenced in a study of shared clonotypes between healthy human individuals. Assay: immunoSEQ multiplex PCR; the TCRdb copy retains only in-frame clones and omits some. The sample records 560,000 or so clones, approximately 96% being singletons. The source material was naive CD8+ T cells sorted from blood. Source of these receptors: a woman between 25 and 40 years old in good health. Both conserved end residues are part of each CDR3. The D gene is left open where the match is weak. The listing skips clone size in some rows; elsewhere it reads once, few, many or a size class.

j_call d_call v_call clone_size cdr3_aa cdr3_nt
TRBJ2-3 TRBD2 TRBV10-3 NA CAISDTGTSGISTDTQYF TGTGCCATCAGTGACACCGGGACTAGCGGGATTAGCACAGATACGCAGTATTTT
TRBJ2-1 TRBD2 TRBV4-2 NA CASSQVVVAGGTGYEQFF TGTGCCAGCAGCCAAGTGGTGGTAGCGGGAGGCACAGGGTATGAGCAGTTCTTC
TRBJ2-1 TRBD1 TRBV29-1 NA CSVEWDRGYNEQFF TGCAGCGTTGAGTGGGACAGGGGGTACAATGAGCAGTTCTTC
TRBJ1-1 NA TRBV19 NA CASSTLSRGLNTEAFF TGTGCCAGTAGTACCTTATCACGGGGCCTGAACACTGAAGCTTTCTTT
TRBJ1-1 NA TRBV7-2 NA CASSFLGLGYGEAFF TGTGCCAGCAGCTTCCTAGGTCTGGGATATGGTGAAGCTTTCTTT
TRBJ2-2 NA TRBV5-1 NA CASSSETGELFF TGCGCCAGCAGCTCTGAGACCGGGGAGCTGTTTTTT
TRBJ1-2 TRBD1 TRBV27 NA CAIKGQGWEGYTF TGTGCCATCAAGGGACAGGGTTGGGAGGGCTACACCTTC
TRBJ1-1 NA TRBV11-2 NA CASSLGLRTEAFF TGTGCCAGCAGCTTAGGGTTACGCACTGAAGCTTTCTTT
TRBJ2-3 NA TRBV2 NA CASSEGDTQYF TGTGCCAGCAGTGAAGGGGATACGCAGTATTTT
TRBJ2-2 NA TRBV7-9 once CASSYGTGELFF TGTGCCAGCAGCTACGGCACCGGGGAGCTGTTTTTT
TRBJ2-3 TRBD2 TRBV5-1 NA CASSGTGTSGSRDTDTQYF TGCGCCAGCAGCGGCACCGGGACTAGCGGGAGTCGGGACACAGATACGCAGTATTTT
TRBJ2-7 NA TRBV6-5 NA CASSYSRGYEQYF TGTGCCAGCAGTTACTCGAGAGGCTACGAGCAGTACTTC
TRBJ1-1 NA TRBV6-5 NA CASSPQFGDTEAFF TGTGCCAGCAGCCCACAGTTTGGGGACACTGAAGCTTTCTTT
TRBJ2-2 TRBD2 TRBV2 NA CASSVDSGSNTGELFF TGTGCCAGCAGTGTGGATAGCGGGTCGAACACCGGGGAGCTGTTTTTT
TRBJ2-2 TRBD1 TRBV29-1 NA CSVPRDRGQSGELFF TGCAGCGTTCCCAGGGACAGGGGGCAATCCGGGGAGCTGTTTTTT
TRBJ2-2 TRBD1 TRBV29-1 NA CSVPNRDSAGELFF TGCAGCGTGCCAAACCGGGACAGCGCCGGGGAGCTGTTTTTT
TRBJ2-2 NA TRBV9 few CASSVTGELFF TGTGCCAGCAGCGTTACCGGGGAGCTGTTTTTT
TRBJ2-3 NA TRBV5-1 once CASSLGWAAQYF TGCGCCAGCAGCTTGGGTTGGGCGGCGCAGTATTTT
TRBJ2-1 TRBD1 TRBV6-5 NA CASSYAELDRGRQFF TGTGCCAGCAGTTACGCCGAACTGGACAGGGGTCGGCAGTTCTTC
TRBJ1-4 TRBD1 TRBV6-6 NA CASSSQGANEKLFF TGTGCCAGCAGTTCACAGGGGGCTAATGAAAAACTGTTTTTT
TRBJ1-4 NA TRBV27 NA CASSLYRGANEKLFF TGTGCCAGCAGTTTATATAGGGGAGCTAATGAAAAACTGTTTTTT
TRBJ1-4 TRBD1 TRBV5-1 NA CASSQGQGNEKLFF TGCGCCAGCAGTCAGGGACAGGGGAATGAAAAACTGTTTTTT
TRBJ2-7 NA TRBV5-5 NA CASSLAFEQYF TGTGCCAGCAGCTTGGCTTTCGAGCAGTACTTC
TRBJ2-7 NA TRBV7-6 NA CASSLRQGTRYEQYF TGTGCCAGCAGCTTACGTCAGGGTACTCGTTACGAGCAGTACTTC
TRBJ2-7 TRBD2 TRBV27 NA CASMGLAGEEQYF TGTGCCAGCATGGGACTAGCGGGAGAAGAGCAGTACTTC
TRBJ2-2 NA TRBV5-1 NA CASSVPASGDTGELFF TGCGCCAGCAGCGTCCCGGCGAGCGGCGACACCGGGGAGCTGTTTTTT
TRBJ2-1 TRBD2 TRBV29-1 NA CSAPPPEVAGSYNEQFF TGCAGCGCGCCACCCCCCGAGGTAGCGGGATCCTACAATGAGCAGTTCTTC
TRBJ1-5 NA TRBV4-2 NA CASSQDSNQPQHF TGTGCCAGCAGCCAAGACAGCAATCAGCCCCAGCATTTT
TRBJ2-5 TRBD2 TRBV5-4 NA CASRQAGEETQYF TGTGCCAGCCGCCAAGCGGGGGAAGAGACCCAGTACTTC
TRBJ2-1 NA TRBV5-4 NA CASRSDGRTYNEQFF TGTGCCAGCAGATCGGACGGGAGAACCTACAATGAGCAGTTCTTC
TRBJ2-7 TRBD2 TRBV23-1 NA CASSQLDRRLAGTYEQYF TGCGCCAGCAGTCAACTAGACAGGCGACTAGCGGGAACCTACGAGCAGTACTTC
TRBJ2-1 TRBD2 TRBV13 NA CASSLGLAGGKNEQFF TGTGCCAGCAGCTTAGGACTAGCGGGAGGGAAGAATGAGCAGTTCTTC
TRBJ2-1 TRBD1 TRBV27 NA CASISGTVSHLTYNEQFF TGTGCCAGCATCTCCGGGACAGTCTCTCATTTAACCTACAATGAGCAGTTCTTC
TRBJ1-4 TRBD1 TRBV13 NA CASSFRGGQEKLFF TGTGCCAGCAGCTTCCGAGGGGGCCAAGAAAAACTGTTTTTT
TRBJ1-1 NA TRBV27 once CASSPLASGSNTEAFF TGTGCCAGCAGCCCTTTGGCCTCGGGATCGAACACTGAAGCTTTCTTT
TRBJ2-7 TRBD2 TRBV2 NA CASRTGLVYEQYF TGTGCCAGCAGGACGGGACTAGTCTACGAGCAGTACTTC
TRBJ2-1 TRBD1 TRBV7-9 NA CASSSPAGGRSYNEQFF TGTGCCAGCAGCTCGCCCGCAGGGGGCCGCTCCTACAATGAGCAGTTCTTC